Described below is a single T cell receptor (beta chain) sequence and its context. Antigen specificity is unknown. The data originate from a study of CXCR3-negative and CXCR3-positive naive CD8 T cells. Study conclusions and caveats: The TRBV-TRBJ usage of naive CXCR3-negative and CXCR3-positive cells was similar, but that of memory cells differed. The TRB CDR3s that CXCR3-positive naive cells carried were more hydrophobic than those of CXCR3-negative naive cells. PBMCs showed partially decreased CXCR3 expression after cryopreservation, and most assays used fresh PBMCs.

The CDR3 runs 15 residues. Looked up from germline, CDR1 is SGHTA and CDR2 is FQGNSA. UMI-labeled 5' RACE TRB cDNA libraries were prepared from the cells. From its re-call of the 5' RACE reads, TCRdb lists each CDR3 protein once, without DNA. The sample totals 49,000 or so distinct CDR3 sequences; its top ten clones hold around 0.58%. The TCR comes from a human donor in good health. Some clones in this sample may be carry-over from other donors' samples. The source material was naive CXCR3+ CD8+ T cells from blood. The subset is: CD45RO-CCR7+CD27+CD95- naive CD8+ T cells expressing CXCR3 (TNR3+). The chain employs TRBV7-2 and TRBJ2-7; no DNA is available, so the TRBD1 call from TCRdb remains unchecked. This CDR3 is CASSLTGGYGYEQYF.